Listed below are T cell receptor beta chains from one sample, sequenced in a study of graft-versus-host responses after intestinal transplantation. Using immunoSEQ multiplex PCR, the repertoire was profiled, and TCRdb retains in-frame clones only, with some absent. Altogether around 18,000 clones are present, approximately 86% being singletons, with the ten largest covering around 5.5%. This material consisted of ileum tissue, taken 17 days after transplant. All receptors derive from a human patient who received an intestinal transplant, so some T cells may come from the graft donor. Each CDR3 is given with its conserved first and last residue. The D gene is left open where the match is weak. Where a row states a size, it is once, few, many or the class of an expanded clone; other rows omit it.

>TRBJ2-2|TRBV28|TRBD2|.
TGTGCCAGCAGTTTTTACGACTTCGGACTAGCGGGCAGAACCGGGGAGCTGTTTTTT
CASSFYDFGLAGRTGELFF
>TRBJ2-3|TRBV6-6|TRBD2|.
TGTGCCAGCAGTACTGAAGGACTAGCGCGCACAGATACGCAGTATTTT
CASSTEGLARTDTQYF
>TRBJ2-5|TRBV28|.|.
TGTGCCAGCAGTTGGATCCCGGACGGGGCTACCCAGTACTTC
CASSWIPDGATQYF
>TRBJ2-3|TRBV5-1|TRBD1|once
TGCGCCAGCAGCCTTACCCCGGGACAGGATGCAGATACGCAGTATTTT
CASSLTPGQDADTQYF
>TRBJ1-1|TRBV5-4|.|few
TGTGCCAGCAGCCCGAAGACAGATGACACTGAAGCTTTCTTT
CASSPKTDDTEAFF
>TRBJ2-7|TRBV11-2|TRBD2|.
TGTGCCAGCAGACTAGCGGGAGATGGGTCCTACGAGCAGTACTTC
CASRLAGDGSYEQYF
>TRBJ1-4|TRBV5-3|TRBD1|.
TGTGCCAGAAGCCTCGACAGGGTGGTTGAAAAACTGTTTTTT
CARSLDRVVEKLFF
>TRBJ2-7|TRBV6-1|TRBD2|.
TGTGCCAGCAGTGAACTGGGGGGGGTCTACGAGCAGTACTTC
CASSELGGVYEQYF
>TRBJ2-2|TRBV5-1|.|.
TGCGCCAGCAGCTTGGGGAGGTTTGATAACACCGGGGAGCTGTTTTTT
CASSLGRFDNTGELFF
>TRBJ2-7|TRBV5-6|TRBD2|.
TGTGCCAGCAGCTCTCCAACTAGCGGGAGGTGGCTAAGTGTCGAGCAGTACTTC
CASSSPTSGRWLSVEQYF
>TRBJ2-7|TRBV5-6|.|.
TGTGCCAGCAGCCTCCCAGGGGCCAACGAGCAGTACTTC
CASSLPGANEQYF
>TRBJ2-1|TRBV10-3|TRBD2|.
TGTGCCATCACCGAGGGACTAGCGCCTTACAATGAGCAGTTCTTC
CAITEGLAPYNEQFF
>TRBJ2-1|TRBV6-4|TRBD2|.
TGTGCCAGCAGCGCCGGGACTAGCGGGAGCGCCACGAGGTTCTTC
CASSAGTSGSATRFF
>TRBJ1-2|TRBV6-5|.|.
TGTGCCAGCAGTTACACCAATTCCTGGGATGGCTACACCTTC
CASSYTNSWDGYTF
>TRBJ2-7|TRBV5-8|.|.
TGTGCCAGCAGCCCGGCGGAGGGGGCTGAAGAGCAGTACTTC
CASSPAEGAEEQYF
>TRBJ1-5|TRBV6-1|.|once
TGTGCCAGTACCGGATGGACAGGCAATCAGCCCCAGCATTTT
CASTGWTGNQPQHF
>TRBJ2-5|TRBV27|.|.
TGTGCCAGCAGTTCAGCCCACGTGGGGTTCTTGAAGACCCAGTACTTC
CASSSAHVGFLKTQYF
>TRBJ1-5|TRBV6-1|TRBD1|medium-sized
TGTGCCAGCAGTGAGCAGGGGGCTTTTGAGCCCCAGCATTTT
CASSEQGAFEPQHF
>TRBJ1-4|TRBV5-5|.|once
TGTGCCAGCAGCTTGAACCCGGATGCAACTAATGAAAAACTGTTTTTT
CASSLNPDATNEKLFF
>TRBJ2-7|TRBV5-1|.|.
TGCGCCAGCAAGGGTTTCATTAACGGGGGCTACGAGCAGTACTTC
CASKGFINGGYEQYF
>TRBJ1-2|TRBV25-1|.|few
TGTGCCAGCAGTGAACCCTCGCGGGAAGCTAACTATGGCTACACCTTC
CASSEPSREANYGYTF
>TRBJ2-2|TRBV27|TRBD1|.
TGTGCCAGCAGCAAGTTCGGGACAGGGAACACCGGGGAGCTGTTTTTT
CASSKFGTGNTGELFF
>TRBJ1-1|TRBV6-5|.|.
TGTGCCAGCAGCCCCGAGGGGGGGAAGGCTGAAGCTTTCTTT
CASSPEGGKAEAFF
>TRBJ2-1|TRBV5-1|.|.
TGCGCCAGCAGCTTTGGGGCTACTGAGCAGTTCTTC
CASSFGATEQFF
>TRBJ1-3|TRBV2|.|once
TGTGCCAGCAAATTAGGGGCAGGAAACACCATATATTTT
CASKLGAGNTIYF
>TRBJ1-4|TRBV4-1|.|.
TGCGCCAGCAGCTCGACTGCAACTAATGAAAAACTGTTTTTT
CASSSTATNEKLFF
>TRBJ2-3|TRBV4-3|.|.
TGCGCCAGCAGCCAAGAAGCTATAACCACAGATACGCAGTATTTT
CASSQEAITTDTQYF